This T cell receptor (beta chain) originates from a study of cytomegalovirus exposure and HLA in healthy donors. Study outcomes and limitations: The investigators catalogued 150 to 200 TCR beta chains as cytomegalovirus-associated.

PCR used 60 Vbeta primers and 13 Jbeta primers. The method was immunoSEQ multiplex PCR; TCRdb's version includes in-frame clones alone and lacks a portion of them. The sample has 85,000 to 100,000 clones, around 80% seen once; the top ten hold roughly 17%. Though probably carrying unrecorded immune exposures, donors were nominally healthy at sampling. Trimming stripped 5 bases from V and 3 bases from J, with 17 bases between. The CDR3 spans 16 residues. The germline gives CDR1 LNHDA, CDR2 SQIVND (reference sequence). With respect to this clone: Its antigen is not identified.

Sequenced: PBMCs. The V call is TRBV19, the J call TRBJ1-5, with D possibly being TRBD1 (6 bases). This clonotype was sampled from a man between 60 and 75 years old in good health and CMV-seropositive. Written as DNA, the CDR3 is TGTGCCAGTAGTTCCAATAGACAGGTCGTCAATCAGCCCCAGCATTTT. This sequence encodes CASSSNRQVVNQPQHF.